Sequencing of this T cell receptor beta chain was carried out in a study of cytomegalovirus exposure and HLA in healthy donors. Study as a whole: The roughly 110 validation repertoires used the same platform as the 666 first-cohort repertoires, a later analysis reported. General study findings and limits: Researchers counted around 150 TCR beta chains as cytomegalovirus-associated. Subsequent analysis found a tendency for first-cohort TCR clusters to co-occur within the 120 or so validation repertoires.

After removal of 4 bases from V and 8 bases from J, the junction contained 15 bases not matched to a gene. CDR1 SGHRS and CDR2 YFSETQ come from the germline V gene. The CDR3 covers 15 residues. Concerning this clone: What it binds is not known.

The assay was immunoSEQ multiplex PCR, and TCRdb's table has in-frame clones only and misses some. The sample shows some 85,000 clones, 96% of them seen only once. This receptor was obtained from a woman younger than 30 in good health and CMV-seronegative. The sequenced material came from PBMCs. The V gene is TRBV5-1, the J gene TRBJ2-7, with 7 bases identical to TRBD1. This CDR3 reads CASSEGQTHFSQQYF. The CDR3 nucleotides read TGCGCCAGCAGCGAGGGACAGACACATTTTTCCCAGCAGTACTTC. The full variable domain, completed using reference TRBV5-1 and TRBJ2-7, is KAGVTQTPRYLIKTRGQQVTLSCSPISGHRSVSWYQQTPGQGLQFLFEYFSETQRNKGNFPGRFSGRQFSNSRSEMNVSTLELGDSALYLCASSEGQTHFSQQYFGPGTRLTVT.